What follows is one T cell receptor beta chain and its context. Its binding antigen is unknown. No much larger clone exists at a distance of one base, and base qualities are not known. These data are taken from a study of monozygotic twins with cystic fibrosis (dated by TCRdb to the early 2020s). Regarding the research as a whole: Barcoded libraries were prepared with roughly 15 PCR cycles from three micrograms of fragmented DNA. To assess genetic influence on V and J gene usage, the study compared TCR beta repertoires within and across 16 monozygotic twin pairs with cystic fibrosis. The cohort included ten female and six male twin pairs, mostly children and adolescents, aged about 2.0 to 40 years with a median of roughly 10 years. Twins were ranked among over a thousand cohort participants for weight-for-height and FEVPerc (FEV1 disease centile) on the day of blood sampling. Data for three of the twin pairs had been reported earlier in a different context.

TCR beta CDR3 regions were amplified by multiplex PCR with the immunoSEQ immune profiling system according to the manufacturer's instructions. An Illumina NextSeq system was used for sequencing. On the authors' methods: Sequence data were processed on the immunoSEQ Analyzer platform, and clonality was calculated as the square root of Simpson's index of productive rearrangements. V and J usage similarity was measured by Jensen-Shannon distance, and CDR3 generation probabilities were computed with OLGA. Shared CDR3 sequences were searched in the immuneACCESS database (August 2020) and in VDJdb (December 2020). In its TCRdb copy, this immuneACCESS table keeps in-frame sequences only and misses some clones. Where compared with another copy, unresolved V genes explain less than half of these, and the others have no known cause. V, J and clone size were drawn from that table, and D and trimming were deduced from the DNA. For this sample there are around 25,000 clones; around 93% appear just once. The top ten clonotypes cover under 0.3% of the sample.

The study at large found these results: Sharing of nucleotide-identical clonotypes was significantly greater within monozygotic CF twin pairs than between unrelated CF individuals (P = 0.000026, Mann-Whitney). Simpson clonality was found to be generally low (median around 0.0095), suggesting a naive-dominated repertoire, although higher clonality was observed in the most severely affected patients. No association turned up between shared CDR3 numbers and age, concordance or disease severity, and the cohort was small. The greatest similarity to the co-twin was observed for V gene usage in 13 of 16 pairs and for J usage in 8 of 16 pairs, which suggested genetic constraints.

The twin pairs came from the European Cystic Fibrosis Twin and Sibling Study Cohort, a cohort that recruited patients from over a hundred CF clinics across 14 European countries. Zygosity and CFTR genotype were confirmed in-house, and zygosity was tested by multiplex PCR of nine short tandem repeat loci. Peripheral blood was sampled from each twin, and clinical parameters were recorded on the day of blood sampling. Phenol/chloroform extraction was used to isolate genomic DNA from peripheral blood cells, and the DNA was then kept in TE buffer at 4 degrees C. Deletion took 6 bases off V and 0 bases off J, with a span of 11 bases between the germline ends. There are 14 amino acids in the CDR3, from cysteine to phenylalanine inclusive. The kept DNA is CDR3 alone, 42 bases in frame from the first base. The germline V gene gives CDR1 as SNHLY and CDR2 as FYNNEI.

This sequence uses TRBV2 and TRBJ1-2; a tentative D match to TRBD1 spans 6 bases. The clonotype was recovered from a girl between 2 and 10 years old with cystic fibrosis. Sequenced input: blood. The nucleotides read TGTGCCAGCAGACGGACAGCCGCTAACTATGGCTACACCTTC. It translates as CASRRTAANYGYTF.